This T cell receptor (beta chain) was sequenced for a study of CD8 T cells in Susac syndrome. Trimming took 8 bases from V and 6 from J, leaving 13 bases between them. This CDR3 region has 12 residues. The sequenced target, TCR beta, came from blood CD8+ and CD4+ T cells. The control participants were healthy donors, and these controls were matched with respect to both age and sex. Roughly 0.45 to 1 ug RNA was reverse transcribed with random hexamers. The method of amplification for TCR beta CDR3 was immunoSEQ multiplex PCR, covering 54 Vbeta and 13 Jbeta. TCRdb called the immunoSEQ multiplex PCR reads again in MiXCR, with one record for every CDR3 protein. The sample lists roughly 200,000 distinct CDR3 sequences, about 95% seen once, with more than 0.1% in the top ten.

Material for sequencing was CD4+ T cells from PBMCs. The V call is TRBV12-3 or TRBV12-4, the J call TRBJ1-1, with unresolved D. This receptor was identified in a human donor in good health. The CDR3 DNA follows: TGTGCCAGCCAATTCAAGGGCTCTGAAGCTTTCTTT. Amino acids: CASQFKGSEAFF.